These T cell receptor beta chains were read from a single sample in a study of cytomegalovirus exposure and HLA in healthy donors. Measured with immunoSEQ multiplex PCR; TCRdb has only the in-frame clones, and not every one. The table has about 150,000 clones, approximately 86% seen once; the top ten hold around 22%. Sequencing used PBMCs. Every receptor here comes from a young man in good health and CMV-seropositive. Both conserved end residues are part of each CDR3. Each record gives: clone size, J gene, D gene, V gene, CDR3 protein, CDR3 DNA. A D gene is named only where the DNA matches it firmly. Clone size is not always given. Where it is, it says once, few, many or a class for expanded clones.

clone_size: -; j_call: TRBJ2-7; d_call: TRBD2; v_call: TRBV9; cdr3_aa: CASSVAGRASDEQYF; cdr3_nt: TGTGCCAGCAGCGTAGCCGGGAGGGCCTCAGACGAGCAGTACTTC
clone_size: -; j_call: TRBJ1-2; d_call: -; v_call: TRBV18; cdr3_aa: CASSPQGEGHYGYTF; cdr3_nt: TGTGCCAGCTCACCACAAGGGGAAGGTCACTATGGCTACACCTTC
clone_size: -; j_call: TRBJ2-2; d_call: -; v_call: TRBV5-6; cdr3_aa: CASSFPSGLQEGYTGELFF; cdr3_nt: TGTGCCAGCAGCTTTCCCTCGGGACTCCAGGAGGGGTACACCGGGGAGCTGTTTTTT
clone_size: few; j_call: TRBJ2-7; d_call: -; v_call: TRBV10-2; cdr3_aa: CASAYHSSYEQYF; cdr3_nt: TGCGCCAGTGCCTACCACTCATCCTACGAGCAGTACTTC
clone_size: -; j_call: TRBJ2-7; d_call: -; v_call: TRBV4-1; cdr3_aa: CASSQDSVNEQYF; cdr3_nt: TGCGCCAGCAGCCAAGACTCGGTTAACGAGCAGTACTTC
clone_size: -; j_call: TRBJ2-7; d_call: -; v_call: TRBV4-3; cdr3_aa: CASSQEQEISYEQYF; cdr3_nt: TGCGCCAGCAGCCAAGAACAGGAGATATCCTACGAGCAGTACTTC
clone_size: -; j_call: TRBJ2-3; d_call: TRBD2; v_call: TRBV5-4; cdr3_aa: CASSLVRLAGGAISTDTQYF; cdr3_nt: TGTGCCAGCAGCTTAGTCAGACTAGCGGGGGGGGCCATTAGCACAGATACGCAGTATTTT
clone_size: -; j_call: TRBJ2-7; d_call: -; v_call: TRBV2; cdr3_aa: CASKRFETREQYF; cdr3_nt: TGTGCCAGCAAAAGGTTTGAGACTCGGGAGCAGTACTTC
clone_size: -; j_call: TRBJ1-1; d_call: -; v_call: TRBV19; cdr3_aa: CASSISAGLTEAFF; cdr3_nt: TGTGCCAGTAGTATCTCCGCAGGTCTCACTGAAGCTTTCTTT
clone_size: -; j_call: TRBJ2-6; d_call: TRBD1; v_call: TRBV27; cdr3_aa: CASRGDSAGANVLTF; cdr3_nt: TGTGCCAGCAGGGGGGACAGTGCTGGTGCCAACGTCCTGACTTTC
clone_size: -; j_call: TRBJ1-5; d_call: -; v_call: TRBV2; cdr3_aa: CASTRDGGRDQPQHF; cdr3_nt: TGTGCCAGCACCCGGGACGGGGGGCGAGATCAGCCCCAGCATTTT
clone_size: -; j_call: TRBJ1-2; d_call: TRBD1; v_call: TRBV6-1; cdr3_aa: CASEGPETGGRCYTF; cdr3_nt: TGTGCCAGCGAGGGACCGGAGACAGGGGGACGTTGCTACACCTTC
clone_size: -; j_call: TRBJ2-3; d_call: -; v_call: TRBV2; cdr3_aa: CASSETGLPFGTDTQYF; cdr3_nt: TGTGCCAGCAGTGAAACGGGACTGCCGTTTGGCACAGATACGCAGTATTTT
clone_size: few; j_call: TRBJ1-6; d_call: -; v_call: TRBV5-4; cdr3_aa: CASSPTPGNSPLHF; cdr3_nt: TGTGCCAGCAGCCCGACACCGGGGAATTCACCCCTCCACTTT
clone_size: -; j_call: TRBJ1-5; d_call: TRBD1; v_call: TRBV19; cdr3_aa: CASSMNSGGRNQPQHF; cdr3_nt: TGTGCCAGTAGTATGAATTCAGGGGGGCGAAATCAGCCCCAGCATTTT
clone_size: -; j_call: TRBJ1-2; d_call: -; v_call: TRBV5-1; cdr3_aa: CASSGTAGPSYGYTF; cdr3_nt: TGCGCCAGCAGCGGCACAGCTGGGCCCTCCTATGGCTACACCTTC
clone_size: -; j_call: TRBJ1-2; d_call: -; v_call: TRBV12-1; cdr3_aa: CASSFAPRNMSRPPNGYTF; cdr3_nt: TGTGCCAGCAGCTTTGCGCCGCGGAATATGTCAAGGCCGCCGAATGGCTACACCTTC
clone_size: -; j_call: TRBJ2-7; d_call: -; v_call: TRBV6-6; cdr3_aa: CASSSTEYEQYF; cdr3_nt: TGTGCCAGCAGTTCGACAGAGTACGAGCAGTACTTC
clone_size: once; j_call: TRBJ1-4; d_call: -; v_call: TRBV18; cdr3_aa: CASSRGPNEKLFF; cdr3_nt: TGTGCCAGCTCACGTGGCCCGAATGAAAAACTGTTTTTT
clone_size: -; j_call: TRBJ2-1; d_call: TRBD2; v_call: TRBV9; cdr3_aa: CASRPWGGDNEQFF; cdr3_nt: TGTGCCAGCAGGCCATGGGGGGGAGACAATGAGCAGTTCTTC
clone_size: few; j_call: TRBJ2-7; d_call: -; v_call: TRBV30; cdr3_aa: CAWSTGTRANEQYF; cdr3_nt: TGTGCCTGGAGCACCGGGACTCGAGCCAACGAGCAGTACTTC
clone_size: -; j_call: TRBJ1-2; d_call: -; v_call: TRBV6-6; cdr3_aa: CASSYSGRGSSGYTF; cdr3_nt: TGTGCCAGCAGTTACTCGGGCAGGGGATCGAGCGGCTACACCTTC
clone_size: -; j_call: TRBJ1-2; d_call: -; v_call: TRBV6-6; cdr3_aa: CASSYVPEGYGYTF; cdr3_nt: TGTGCCAGCAGTTACGTGCCCGAGGGCTATGGCTACACCTTC
clone_size: -; j_call: TRBJ2-2; d_call: -; v_call: TRBV19; cdr3_aa: CASSPSGHTGELFF; cdr3_nt: TGTGCCAGTAGTCCAAGCGGCCACACCGGGGAGCTGTTTTTT
clone_size: -; j_call: TRBJ1-6; d_call: TRBD1; v_call: TRBV6-5; cdr3_aa: CASSTNTGGWTPLHF; cdr3_nt: TGTGCCAGCAGTACGAACACAGGGGGGTGGACACCCCTCCACTTT
clone_size: -; j_call: TRBJ2-7; d_call: -; v_call: TRBV6-5; cdr3_aa: CASSKNQLRGYEQYF; cdr3_nt: TGTGCCAGCAGCAAAAACCAGCTCCGGGGCTACGAGCAGTACTTC
clone_size: -; j_call: TRBJ2-6; d_call: -; v_call: TRBV27; cdr3_aa: CASTYSGANVLTF; cdr3_nt: TGTGCCAGTACCTACTCGGGGGCCAACGTCCTGACTTTC
clone_size: medium-sized; j_call: TRBJ2-7; d_call: -; v_call: TRBV7-9; cdr3_aa: CASSLARGLAYEQYF; cdr3_nt: TGTGCCAGCAGCTTAGCGCGAGGGTTAGCCTACGAGCAGTACTTC
clone_size: -; j_call: TRBJ2-5; d_call: TRBD2; v_call: TRBV6-1; cdr3_aa: CASRISGSGVETQYF; cdr3_nt: TGTGCCAGCAGAATTAGCGGGAGTGGTGTGGAGACCCAGTACTTC
clone_size: -; j_call: TRBJ2-3; d_call: TRBD2; v_call: TRBV5-6; cdr3_aa: CASSPGLARTDTQYF; cdr3_nt: TGTGCCAGCAGCCCAGGACTAGCGAGGACAGATACGCAGTATTTT
clone_size: few; j_call: TRBJ1-2; d_call: TRBD1; v_call: TRBV6-1; cdr3_aa: CASSQQGSYGYTF; cdr3_nt: TGTGCCAGCAGTCAACAGGGGTCCTATGGCTACACCTTC
clone_size: -; j_call: TRBJ1-6; d_call: TRBD1; v_call: TRBV27; cdr3_aa: CASSLRNPGQAYNSPLHF; cdr3_nt: TGTGCCAGCAGTTTGAGGAACCCGGGACAGGCATATAATTCACCCCTCCACTTT
clone_size: -; j_call: TRBJ2-1; d_call: TRBD1; v_call: TRBV4-1; cdr3_aa: CASSQQRTGTGGENEQFF; cdr3_nt: TGCGCCAGCAGCCAACAAAGAACTGGGACAGGGGGCGAAAATGAGCAGTTCTTC
clone_size: few; j_call: TRBJ2-1; d_call: TRBD2; v_call: TRBV2; cdr3_aa: CASRRIPGLAMSSYNEQFF; cdr3_nt: TGTGCCAGCAGGAGGATACCGGGACTAGCAATGAGCTCCTACAATGAGCAGTTCTTC
clone_size: -; j_call: TRBJ2-3; d_call: TRBD2; v_call: TRBV7-6; cdr3_aa: CASSPPGGGDTQYF; cdr3_nt: TGTGCCAGCAGCCCCCCGGGGGGTGGAGATACGCAGTATTTT
clone_size: many; j_call: TRBJ2-7; d_call: TRBD2; v_call: TRBV25-1; cdr3_aa: CASSAGTSGSYEQYF; cdr3_nt: TGTGCCAGCAGTGCCGGGACTAGCGGCTCCTACGAGCAGTACTTC
clone_size: -; j_call: TRBJ2-1; d_call: TRBD2; v_call: TRBV19; cdr3_aa: CASSIDKTSGPGEQFF; cdr3_nt: TGTGCCAGTAGTATAGATAAGACTAGCGGCCCCGGGGAGCAGTTCTTC
clone_size: -; j_call: TRBJ2-6; d_call: -; v_call: TRBV6-4; cdr3_aa: CASSDSSSGANVLTF; cdr3_nt: TGTGCCAGCAGTGACTCGAGCTCTGGGGCCAACGTCCTGACTTTC
clone_size: -; j_call: TRBJ1-2; d_call: TRBD1; v_call: TRBV5-6; cdr3_aa: CASSPGGQGYGYTF; cdr3_nt: TGTGCCAGCAGCCCGGGGGGACAGGGGTATGGCTACACCTTC
clone_size: -; j_call: TRBJ2-7; d_call: TRBD1; v_call: TRBV28; cdr3_aa: CASSSTGTGAYEQYF; cdr3_nt: TGTGCCAGCAGTTCAACCGGGACAGGCGCCTACGAGCAGTACTTC
clone_size: -; j_call: TRBJ1-2; d_call: -; v_call: TRBV19; cdr3_aa: CASSWALKHPAYGYTF; cdr3_nt: TGTGCCAGTAGTTGGGCCCTCAAACACCCTGCCTATGGCTACACCTTC
clone_size: -; j_call: TRBJ1-4; d_call: TRBD1; v_call: TRBV29-1; cdr3_aa: CSVRQGVNEKLFF; cdr3_nt: TGCAGCGTCCGACAGGGGGTGAATGAAAAACTGTTTTTT
clone_size: few; j_call: TRBJ2-7; d_call: -; v_call: TRBV6-6; cdr3_aa: CASTSGDPYEQYF; cdr3_nt: TGTGCCAGCACCTCAGGGGACCCCTACGAGCAGTACTTC
clone_size: -; j_call: TRBJ2-1; d_call: -; v_call: TRBV4-1; cdr3_aa: CASSQLATAYNEQFF; cdr3_nt: TGCGCCAGCAGCCAATTGGCGACAGCCTACAATGAGCAGTTCTTC
clone_size: -; j_call: TRBJ1-3; d_call: TRBD1; v_call: TRBV5-1; cdr3_aa: CASSRGTVSGNTIYF; cdr3_nt: TGCGCCAGCAGCCGCGGGACAGTCTCTGGAAACACCATATATTTT
clone_size: few; j_call: TRBJ1-1; d_call: -; v_call: TRBV5-1; cdr3_aa: CASSLEANTEAFF; cdr3_nt: TGCGCCAGCAGCTTGGAAGCGAACACTGAAGCTTTCTTT
clone_size: -; j_call: TRBJ2-7; d_call: -; v_call: TRBV19; cdr3_aa: CASSSSHSPLSYEQYF; cdr3_nt: TGTGCCAGTAGTAGTTCACATTCCCCCCTCAGCTACGAGCAGTACTTC
clone_size: -; j_call: TRBJ2-3; d_call: TRBD1; v_call: TRBV5-4; cdr3_aa: CASSQEGLDRVATDTQYF; cdr3_nt: TGTGCCAGCAGCCAAGAAGGCCTAGACAGGGTTGCCACAGATACGCAGTATTTT
clone_size: -; j_call: TRBJ2-7; d_call: -; v_call: TRBV5-5; cdr3_aa: CASSAAYEQYF; cdr3_nt: TGTGCCAGCAGCGCAGCCTACGAGCAGTACTTC
clone_size: -; j_call: TRBJ2-7; d_call: TRBD1; v_call: TRBV7-2; cdr3_aa: CASSSQDRAPYEQYF; cdr3_nt: TGTGCCAGCAGCTCCCAGGACAGGGCCCCCTACGAGCAGTACTTC
clone_size: -; j_call: TRBJ1-1; d_call: TRBD1; v_call: TRBV25-1; cdr3_aa: CASSRSGTGTLTTEAFF; cdr3_nt: TGTGCCAGCAGTAGATCCGGGACAGGGACATTAACCACTGAAGCTTTCTTT
clone_size: once; j_call: TRBJ1-2; d_call: -; v_call: TRBV6-1; cdr3_aa: CASSEKEWGGLRGYTF; cdr3_nt: TGTGCCAGCAGTGAAAAGGAGTGGGGAGGATTGCGTGGCTACACCTTC
clone_size: -; j_call: TRBJ2-1; d_call: TRBD2; v_call: TRBV2; cdr3_aa: CASSPPAGEGNEQFF; cdr3_nt: TGTGCCAGCAGTCCCCCGGCGGGGGAGGGCAATGAGCAGTTCTTC
clone_size: -; j_call: TRBJ1-2; d_call: -; v_call: TRBV7-8; cdr3_aa: CASSLGQGSNYGYTF; cdr3_nt: TGTGCCAGCAGCCTCGGACAAGGGTCTAACTATGGCTACACCTTC